This T cell receptor beta chain was obtained from a study of cytomegalovirus exposure and HLA in healthy donors. The PCR contained 60 Vbeta and 13 Jbeta primers. This table comes from immunoSEQ multiplex PCR, and its TCRdb copy is limited to in-frame clones, with some not included. The table has under 150,000 clones, 70% to 80% seen once. CDR3 length: 13 residues. The germline V gene has CDR1 SGHDT and CDR2 YYEEEE. Trimming cost V 2 bases and J 10 bases, with 15 bases left between them. The genes are TRBV5-6 and TRBJ1-2; D gene unclear. The sequenced material came from PBMCs. This TCR came from a man aged 25-45 years in good health and CMV-seronegative. The CDR3 region is CASSFGSTGDYTF. The DNA for the CDR3 is TGTGCCAGCAGCTTTGGGTCGACTGGTGACTACACCTTC. Supplemented by reference TRBV5-6 and TRBJ1-2, the full variable domain reads DAGVTQSPTHLIKTRGQQVTLRCSPKSGHDTVSWYQQALGQGPQFIFQYYEEEERQRGNFPDRFSGHQFPNYSSELNVNALLLGDSALYLCASSFGSTGDYTFGSGTRLTVV.